This T cell receptor (beta chain) was sequenced in a study of prognosis after radiotherapy for stage I lung cancer. Study information: After radiotherapy, distant metastases appeared in four patients at a median of 7 months, and around 16 patients showed no significant progression. Study-wide points: Patients who developed distant metastases had lower Shannon entropy after stereotactic body radiation therapy.

CDR1 and CDR2 from the germline V gene are GTSNPN and SVGIG (reference sequence). The CDR3 extends over 12 amino acids. Amplicons of TCR beta CDR3 were generated from genomic DNA by two-round multiplex PCR. It was primers specific to each TRBV and TRBJ gene that first-round PCR used. TCRdb redid the calling of the multiplex PCR reads with MiXCR, one entry per CDR3 protein. The sample has roughly 20,000 distinct CDR3 sequences, about three fifths seen once. This clonotype showed up many times. Its matching antigen is unknown. One end of the junction does not line up with germline, which may come from a read error.

The receptor was derived from a donor aged 50 or older with non-small cell lung cancer. The source was PBMCs, collected before or after stereotactic body radiation therapy (not recorded which). V usage is TRBV30 and J usage is TRBJ1-2, with 8 positions matching TRBD1. The CDR3: CTWRARTGSYTF. In nucleotides, the CDR3 is TGTACCTGGAGAGCTCGGACAGGGAGCTACACCTTC.